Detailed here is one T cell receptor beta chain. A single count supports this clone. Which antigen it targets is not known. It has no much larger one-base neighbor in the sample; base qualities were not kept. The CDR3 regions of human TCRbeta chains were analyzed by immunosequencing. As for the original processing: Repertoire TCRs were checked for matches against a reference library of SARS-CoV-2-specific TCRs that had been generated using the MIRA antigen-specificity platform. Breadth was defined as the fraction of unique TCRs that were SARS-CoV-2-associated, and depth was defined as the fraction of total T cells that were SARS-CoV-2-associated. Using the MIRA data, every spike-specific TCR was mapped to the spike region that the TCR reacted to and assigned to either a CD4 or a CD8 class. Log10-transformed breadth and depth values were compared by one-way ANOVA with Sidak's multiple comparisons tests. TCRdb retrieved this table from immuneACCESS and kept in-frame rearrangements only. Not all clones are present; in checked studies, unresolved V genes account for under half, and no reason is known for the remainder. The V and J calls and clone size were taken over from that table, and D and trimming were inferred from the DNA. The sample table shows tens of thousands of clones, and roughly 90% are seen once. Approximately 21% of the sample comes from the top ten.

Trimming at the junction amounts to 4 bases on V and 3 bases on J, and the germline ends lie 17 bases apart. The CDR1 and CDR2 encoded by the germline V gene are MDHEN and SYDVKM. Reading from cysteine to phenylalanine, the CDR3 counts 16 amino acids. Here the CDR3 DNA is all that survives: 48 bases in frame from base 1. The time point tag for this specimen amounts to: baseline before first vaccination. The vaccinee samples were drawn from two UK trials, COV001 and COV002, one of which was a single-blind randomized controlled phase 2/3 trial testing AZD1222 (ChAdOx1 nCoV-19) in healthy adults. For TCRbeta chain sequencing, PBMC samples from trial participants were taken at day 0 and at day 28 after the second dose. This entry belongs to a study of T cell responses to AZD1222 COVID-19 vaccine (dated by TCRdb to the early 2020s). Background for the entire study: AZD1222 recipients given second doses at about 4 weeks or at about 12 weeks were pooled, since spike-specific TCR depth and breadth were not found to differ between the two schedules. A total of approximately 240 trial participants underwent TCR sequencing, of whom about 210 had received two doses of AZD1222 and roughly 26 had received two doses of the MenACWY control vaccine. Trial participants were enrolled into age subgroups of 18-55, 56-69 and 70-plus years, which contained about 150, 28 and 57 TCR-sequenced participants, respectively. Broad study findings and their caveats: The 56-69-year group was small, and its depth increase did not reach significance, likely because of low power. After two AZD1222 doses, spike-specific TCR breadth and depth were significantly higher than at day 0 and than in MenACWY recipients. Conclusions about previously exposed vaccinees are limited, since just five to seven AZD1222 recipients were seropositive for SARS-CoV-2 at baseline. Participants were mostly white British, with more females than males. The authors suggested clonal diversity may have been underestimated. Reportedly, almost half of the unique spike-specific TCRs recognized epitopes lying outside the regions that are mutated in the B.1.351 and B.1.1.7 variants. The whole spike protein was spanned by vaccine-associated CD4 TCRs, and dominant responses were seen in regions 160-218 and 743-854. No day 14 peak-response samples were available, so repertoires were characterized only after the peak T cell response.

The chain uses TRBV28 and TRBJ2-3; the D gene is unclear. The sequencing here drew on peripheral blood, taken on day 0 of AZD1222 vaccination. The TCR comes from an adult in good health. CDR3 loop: CASSSSELSGTDTQYF. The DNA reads TGTGCCAGCAGTTCATCTGAGCTGTCCGGTACAGATACGCAGTATTTT.